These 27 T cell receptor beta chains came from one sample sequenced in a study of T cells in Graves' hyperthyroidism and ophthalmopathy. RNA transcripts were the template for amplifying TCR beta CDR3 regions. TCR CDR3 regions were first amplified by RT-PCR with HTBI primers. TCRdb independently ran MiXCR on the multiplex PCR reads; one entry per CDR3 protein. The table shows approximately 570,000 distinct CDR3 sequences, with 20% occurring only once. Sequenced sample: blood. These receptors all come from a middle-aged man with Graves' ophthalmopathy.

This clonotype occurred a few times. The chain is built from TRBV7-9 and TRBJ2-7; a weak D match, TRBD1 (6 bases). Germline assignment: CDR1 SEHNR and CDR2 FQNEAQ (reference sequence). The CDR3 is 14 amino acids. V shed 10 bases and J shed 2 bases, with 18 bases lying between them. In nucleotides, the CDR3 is TGTGCCACCTCTAGGACAGAGCTTCCCTACGAGCAGTACTTC. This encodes CATSRTELPYEQYF.

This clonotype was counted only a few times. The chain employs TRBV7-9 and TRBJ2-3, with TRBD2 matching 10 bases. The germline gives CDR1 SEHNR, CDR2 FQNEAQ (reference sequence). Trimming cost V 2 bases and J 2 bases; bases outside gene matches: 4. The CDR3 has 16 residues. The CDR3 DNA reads TGTGCCAGCAGCTTAACTAGCGGGAAATCCACAGATACGCAGTATTTT. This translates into CASSLTSGKSTDTQYF.

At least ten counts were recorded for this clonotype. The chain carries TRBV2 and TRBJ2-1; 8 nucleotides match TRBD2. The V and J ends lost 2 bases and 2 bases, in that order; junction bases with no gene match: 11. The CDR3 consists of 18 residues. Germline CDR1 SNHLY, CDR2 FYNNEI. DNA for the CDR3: TGTGCCAGCAGTGAAACCCCGCCGGGACTAGGCACCTACAATGAGCAGTTCTTC. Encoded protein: CASSETPPGLGTYNEQFF.

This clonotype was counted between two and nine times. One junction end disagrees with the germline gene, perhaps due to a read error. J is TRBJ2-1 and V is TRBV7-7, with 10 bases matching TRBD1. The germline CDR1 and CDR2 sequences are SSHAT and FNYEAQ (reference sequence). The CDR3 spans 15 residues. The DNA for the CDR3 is TGTGCTAGCAGCACCGGGACAGGGGCCCACAATGAGCAGTTCTTC. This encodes CASSTGTGAHNEQFF.

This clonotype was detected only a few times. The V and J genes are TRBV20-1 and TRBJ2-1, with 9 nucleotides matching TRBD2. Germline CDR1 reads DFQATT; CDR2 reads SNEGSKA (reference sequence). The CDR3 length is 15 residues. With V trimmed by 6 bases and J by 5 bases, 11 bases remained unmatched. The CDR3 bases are TGCAGTGCGCGGACTAGCGTTAGACGAAACAATGAGCAGTTCTTC. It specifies CSARTSVRRNNEQFF.

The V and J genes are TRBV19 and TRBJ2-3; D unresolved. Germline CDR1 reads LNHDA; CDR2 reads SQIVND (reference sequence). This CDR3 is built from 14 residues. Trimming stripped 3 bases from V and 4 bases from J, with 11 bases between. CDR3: CASSIGALADTQYF. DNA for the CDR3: TGTGCCAGTAGTATCGGCGCCCTCGCAGATACGCAGTATTTT.

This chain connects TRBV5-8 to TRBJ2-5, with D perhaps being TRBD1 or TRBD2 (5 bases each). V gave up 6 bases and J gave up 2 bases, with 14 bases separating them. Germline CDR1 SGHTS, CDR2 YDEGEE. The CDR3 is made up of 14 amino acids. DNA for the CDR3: TGTGCCAGCACTTTTGGGACGGTACAAGAGACCCAGTACTTC. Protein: CASTFGTVQETQYF.

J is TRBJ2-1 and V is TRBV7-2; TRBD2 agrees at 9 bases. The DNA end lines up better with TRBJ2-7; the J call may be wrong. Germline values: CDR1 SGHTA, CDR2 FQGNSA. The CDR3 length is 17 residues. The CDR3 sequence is CASSFLGGALAGNEQYF. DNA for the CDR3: TGTGCCAGCAGCTTCCTGGGAGGAGCTCTAGCGGGAAATGAGCAGTACTTC.

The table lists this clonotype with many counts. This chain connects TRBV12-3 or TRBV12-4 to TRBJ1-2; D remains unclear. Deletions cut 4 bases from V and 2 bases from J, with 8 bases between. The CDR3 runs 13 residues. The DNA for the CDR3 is TGTGCCAGCAGTTCGGACCGAAACTATGGCTACACCTTC. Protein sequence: CASSSDRNYGYTF.

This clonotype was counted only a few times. The CDR3: CSARGRGKTGLAYYNEQFF. The DNA of the CDR3 is TGCAGTGCTAGGGGTAGGGGTAAAACGGGACTAGCGTACTACAATGAGCAGTTCTTC. This chain joins TRBV20-1 and TRBJ2-1; TRBD2 agrees at 10 bases. The germline V gene has CDR1 DFQATT and CDR2 SNEGSKA (reference sequence). The CDR3 has 19 amino acids. V trimming: 3 bases; J trimming: 3 bases; junction bases outside the gene matches: 17.

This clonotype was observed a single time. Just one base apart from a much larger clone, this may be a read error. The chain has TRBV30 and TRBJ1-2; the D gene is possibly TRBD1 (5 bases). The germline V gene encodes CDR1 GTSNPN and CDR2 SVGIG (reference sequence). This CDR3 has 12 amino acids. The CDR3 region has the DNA TGTGCCTGGAGGGCCATCCTAAGGGGCTACATCTTC. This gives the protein CAWRAILRGYIF.

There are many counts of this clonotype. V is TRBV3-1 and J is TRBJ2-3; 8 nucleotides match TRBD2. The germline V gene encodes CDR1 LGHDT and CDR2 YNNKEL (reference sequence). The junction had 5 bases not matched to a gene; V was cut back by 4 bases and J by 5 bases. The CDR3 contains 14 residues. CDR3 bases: TGTGCCAGCAGCCTCGGGACTAGAGTAGATACGCAGTATTTT. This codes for CASSLGTRVDTQYF.

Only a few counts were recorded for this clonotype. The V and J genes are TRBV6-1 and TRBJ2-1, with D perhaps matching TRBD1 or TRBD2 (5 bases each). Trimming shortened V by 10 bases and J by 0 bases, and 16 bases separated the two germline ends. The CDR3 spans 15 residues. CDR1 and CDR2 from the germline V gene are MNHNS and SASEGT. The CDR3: CAILKGESSYNEQFF. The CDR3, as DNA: TGTGCCATCCTAAAAGGGGAGAGCTCCTACAATGAGCAGTTCTTC.

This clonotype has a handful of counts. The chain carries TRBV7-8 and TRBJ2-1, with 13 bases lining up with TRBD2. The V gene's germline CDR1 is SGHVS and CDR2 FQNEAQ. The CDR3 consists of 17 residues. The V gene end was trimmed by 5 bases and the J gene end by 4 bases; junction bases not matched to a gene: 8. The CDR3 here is CASSPRLAGGGYNEQFF. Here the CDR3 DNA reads TGTGCCAGCAGCCCCCGACTAGCGGGAGGAGGGTACAATGAGCAGTTCTTC.

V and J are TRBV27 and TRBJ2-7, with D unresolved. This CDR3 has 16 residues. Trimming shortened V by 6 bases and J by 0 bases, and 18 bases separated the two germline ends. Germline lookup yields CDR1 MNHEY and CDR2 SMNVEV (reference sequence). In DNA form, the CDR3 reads TGTGCCAGCAGCCTGTTCTCGACGGAGAGCTCCTACGAGCAGTACTTC. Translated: CASSLFSTESSYEQYF.

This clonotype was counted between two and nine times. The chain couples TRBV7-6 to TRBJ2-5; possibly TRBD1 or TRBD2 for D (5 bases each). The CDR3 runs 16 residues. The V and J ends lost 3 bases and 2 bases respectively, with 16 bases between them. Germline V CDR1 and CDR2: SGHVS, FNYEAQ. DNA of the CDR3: TGTGCCAGCAGCTTTCCCCCAGGGAGAAGACAAGAGACCCAGTACTTC. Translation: CASSFPPGRRQETQYF.

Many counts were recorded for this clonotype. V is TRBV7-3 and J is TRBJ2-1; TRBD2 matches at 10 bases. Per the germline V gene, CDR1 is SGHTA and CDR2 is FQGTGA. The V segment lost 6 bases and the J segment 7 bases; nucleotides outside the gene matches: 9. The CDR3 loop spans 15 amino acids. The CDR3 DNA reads TGTGCCAGCAGGGCGGGACTAGCGATGGGGAATGAGCAGTTCTTC. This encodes CASRAGLAMGNEQFF.

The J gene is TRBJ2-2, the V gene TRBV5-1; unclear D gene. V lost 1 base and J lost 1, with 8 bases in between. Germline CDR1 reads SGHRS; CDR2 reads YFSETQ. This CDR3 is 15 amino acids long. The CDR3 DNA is TGCGCCAGCAGCTTGATAGAAATGAACACCGGGGAGCTGTTTTTT. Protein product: CASSLIEMNTGELFF.

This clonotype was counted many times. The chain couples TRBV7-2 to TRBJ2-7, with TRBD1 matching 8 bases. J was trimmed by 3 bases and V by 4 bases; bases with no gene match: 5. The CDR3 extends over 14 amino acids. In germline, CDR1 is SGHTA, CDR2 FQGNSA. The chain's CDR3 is CASSSQTGVYEQYF. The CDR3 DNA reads TGTGCCAGCAGCTCGCAGACAGGGGTCTACGAGCAGTACTTC.

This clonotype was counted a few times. The CDR3 region is CAISIQGANTEAFF. The CDR3, as DNA: TGTGCCATCAGTATACAGGGGGCGAACACTGAAGCTTTCTTT. The chain joins TRBV10-3 to TRBJ1-1, with TRBD1 matching 9 bases. V gave up 5 bases and J gave up 1 base; unmatched junction bases: 2. CDR3 size: 14 residues. CDR1 is ENHRY and CDR2 is SYGVKD in the germline V gene.

CDR3 DNA: TGTGCCTGGAGTGTTGGTTTTGTGGGCGGGAACGACTACACCTTC. This sequence encodes CAWSVGFVGGNDYTF. The V call is TRBV30, the J call TRBJ1-2; D ambiguous. The CDR3 totals 15 residues. Germline V gives CDR1 GTSNPN, CDR2 SVGIG (reference sequence). V lost 0 bases to trimming and J lost 10 bases, with 21 bases between them. The full variable domain, with the rest looked up from reference TRBV30 and TRBJ1-2, is SQTIHQWPATLVQPVGSPLSLECTVEGTSNPNLYWYRQAAGRGLQLLFYSVGIGQISSEVPQNLSASRPQDRQFILSSKKLLLSDSGFYLCAWSVGFVGGNDYTFGSGTRLTVV.

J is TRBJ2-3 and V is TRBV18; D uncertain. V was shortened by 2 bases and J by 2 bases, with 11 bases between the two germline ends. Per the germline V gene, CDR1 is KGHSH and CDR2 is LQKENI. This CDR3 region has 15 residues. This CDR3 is CASSPSLSSTDTQYF. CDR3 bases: TGTGCCAGCTCACCATCCCTGTCATCCACAGATACGCAGTATTTT. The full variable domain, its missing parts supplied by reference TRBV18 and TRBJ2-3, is NAGVMQNPRHLVRRRGQEARLRCSPMKGHSHVYWYRQLPEEGLKFMVYLQKENIIDESGMPKERFSAEFPKEGPSILRIQQVVRGDSAAYFCASSPSLSSTDTQYFGPGTRLTVL.

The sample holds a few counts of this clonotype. CDR3 protein: CASNHGTSGSNTGELFF. In nucleotides, the CDR3 is TGTGCCAGCAACCATGGGACTAGCGGGAGTAACACCGGGGAGCTGTTTTTT. The rearrangement uses TRBV6-2 or TRBV6-3 and TRBJ2-2; 14 bases align to TRBD2. The V and J ends lost 7 bases and 2 bases, in that order; junction bases with no gene match: 6. This CDR3 comprises 17 residues. Germline CDR1 reads MNHEY; CDR2 reads SVGEGT.

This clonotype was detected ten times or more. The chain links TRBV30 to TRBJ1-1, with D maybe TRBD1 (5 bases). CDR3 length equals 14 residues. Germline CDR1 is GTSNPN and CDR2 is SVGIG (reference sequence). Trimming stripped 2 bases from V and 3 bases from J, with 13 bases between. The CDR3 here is CAWSPRRGDTEAFF. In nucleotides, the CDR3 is TGTGCCTGGAGTCCTCGTCGGGGGGACACTGAAGCTTTCTTT. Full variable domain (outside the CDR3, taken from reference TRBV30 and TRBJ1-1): SQTIHQWPATLVQPVGSPLSLECTVEGTSNPNLYWYRQAAGRGLQLLFYSVGIGQISSEVPQNLSASRPQDRQFILSSKKLLLSDSGFYLCAWSPRRGDTEAFFGQGTRLTVV.

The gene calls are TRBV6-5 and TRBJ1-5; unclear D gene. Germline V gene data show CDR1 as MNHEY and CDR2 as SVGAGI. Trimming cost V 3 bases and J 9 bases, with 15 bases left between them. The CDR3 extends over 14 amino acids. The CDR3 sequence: CASSYGQSSLPQHF. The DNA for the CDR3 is TGTGCCAGCAGTTATGGGCAGAGTAGTCTGCCCCAGCATTTT.

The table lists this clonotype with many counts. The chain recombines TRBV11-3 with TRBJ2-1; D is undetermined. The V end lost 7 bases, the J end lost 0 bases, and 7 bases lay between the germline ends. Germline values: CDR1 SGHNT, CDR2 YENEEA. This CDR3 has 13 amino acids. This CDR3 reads CASTGNSYNEQFF. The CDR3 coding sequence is TGTGCCAGCACTGGTAACTCCTACAATGAGCAGTTCTTC.

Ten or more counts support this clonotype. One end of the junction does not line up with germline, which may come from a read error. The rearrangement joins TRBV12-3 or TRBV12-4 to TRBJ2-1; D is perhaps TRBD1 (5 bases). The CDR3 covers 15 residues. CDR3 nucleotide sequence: TGTGCCAGCAGTTTAGCAAGAGGACAATACAATGAACAGTTCTTC. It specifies CASSLARGQYNEQFF.